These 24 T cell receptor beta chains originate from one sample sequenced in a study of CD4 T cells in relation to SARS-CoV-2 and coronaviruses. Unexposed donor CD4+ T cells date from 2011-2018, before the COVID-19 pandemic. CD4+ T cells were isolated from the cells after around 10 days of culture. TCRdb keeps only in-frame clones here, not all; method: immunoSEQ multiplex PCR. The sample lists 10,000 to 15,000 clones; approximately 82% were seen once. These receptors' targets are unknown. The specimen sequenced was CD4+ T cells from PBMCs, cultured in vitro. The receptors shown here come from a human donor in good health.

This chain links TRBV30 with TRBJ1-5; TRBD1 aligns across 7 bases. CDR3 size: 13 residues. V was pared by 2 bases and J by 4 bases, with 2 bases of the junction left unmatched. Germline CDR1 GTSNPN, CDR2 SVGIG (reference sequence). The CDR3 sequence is CAWSRDSNQPQHF. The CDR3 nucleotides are TGTGCCTGGAGTCGGGACAGTAATCAGCCCCAGCATTTT.

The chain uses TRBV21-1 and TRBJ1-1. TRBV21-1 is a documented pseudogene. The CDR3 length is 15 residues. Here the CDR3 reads CASSRGAHVDTEAFF. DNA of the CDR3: TGTGCCAGCAGCAGGGGGGCCCATGTAGACACTGAAGCTTTCTTT.

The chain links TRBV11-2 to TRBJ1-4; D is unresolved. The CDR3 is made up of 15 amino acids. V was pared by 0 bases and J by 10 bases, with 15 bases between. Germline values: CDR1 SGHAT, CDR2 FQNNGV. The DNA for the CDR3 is TGTGCCAGCAGCTTAGAGAACACCGGAATCGGAAAACTGTTTTTT. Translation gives CASSLENTGIGKLFF.

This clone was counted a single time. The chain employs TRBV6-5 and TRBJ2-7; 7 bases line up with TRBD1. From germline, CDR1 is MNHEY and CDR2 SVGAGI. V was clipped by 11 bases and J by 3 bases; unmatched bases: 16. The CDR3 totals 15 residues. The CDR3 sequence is CASRSTGTALYEQYF. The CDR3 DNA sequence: TGTGCCTCCCGTTCTACCGGGACAGCTCTCTACGAGCAGTACTTC.

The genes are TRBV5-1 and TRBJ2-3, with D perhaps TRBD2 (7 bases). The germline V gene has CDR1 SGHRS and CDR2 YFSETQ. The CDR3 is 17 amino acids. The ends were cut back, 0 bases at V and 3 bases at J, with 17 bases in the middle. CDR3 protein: CASSLVLGRGGTDTQYF. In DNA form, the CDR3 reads TGCGCCAGCAGCTTGGTTCTAGGCAGGGGAGGGACAGATACGCAGTATTTT.

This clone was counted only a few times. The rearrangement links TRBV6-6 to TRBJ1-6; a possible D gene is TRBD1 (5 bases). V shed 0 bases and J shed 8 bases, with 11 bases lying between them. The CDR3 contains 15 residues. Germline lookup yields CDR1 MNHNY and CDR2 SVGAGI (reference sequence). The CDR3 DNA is TGTGCCAGCAGTTACTCCGGCCAGGGCGATTCACCCCTCCACTTT. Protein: CASSYSGQGDSPLHF.

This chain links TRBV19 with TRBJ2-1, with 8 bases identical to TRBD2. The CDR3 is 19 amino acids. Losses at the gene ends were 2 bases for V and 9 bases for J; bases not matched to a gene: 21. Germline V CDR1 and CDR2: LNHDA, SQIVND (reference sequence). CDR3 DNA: TGTGCCAGTAGTATATCCGGGGGGGCTAGGAGCGGGAGATCAGGTGAGCAGTTCTTC. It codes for CASSISGGARSGRSGEQFF.

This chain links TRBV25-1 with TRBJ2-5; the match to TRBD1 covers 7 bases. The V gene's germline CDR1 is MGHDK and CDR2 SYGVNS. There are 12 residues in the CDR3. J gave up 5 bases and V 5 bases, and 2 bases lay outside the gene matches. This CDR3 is CASSTGVETQYF. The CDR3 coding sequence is TGTGCCAGCAGTACAGGGGTGGAGACCCAGTACTTC. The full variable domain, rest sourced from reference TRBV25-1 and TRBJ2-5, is EADIYQTPRYLVIGTGKKITLECSQTMGHDKMYWYQQDPGMELHLIHYSYGVNSTEKGDLSSESTVSRIRTEHFPLTLESARPSHTSQYLCASSTGVETQYFGPGTRLLVL.

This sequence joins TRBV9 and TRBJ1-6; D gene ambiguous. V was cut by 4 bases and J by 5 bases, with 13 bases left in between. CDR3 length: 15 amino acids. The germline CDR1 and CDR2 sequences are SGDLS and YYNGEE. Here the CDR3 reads CASSPRGSNNSPLHF. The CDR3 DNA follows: TGTGCCAGCAGCCCGCGGGGAAGTAATAATTCACCCCTCCACTTT.

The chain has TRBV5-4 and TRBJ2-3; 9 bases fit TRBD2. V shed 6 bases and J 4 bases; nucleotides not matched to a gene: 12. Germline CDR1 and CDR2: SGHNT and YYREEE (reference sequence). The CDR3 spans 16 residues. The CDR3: CASTPRASGTPDTQYF. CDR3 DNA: TGTGCCAGCACCCCGCGGGCTAGCGGGACCCCAGATACGCAGTATTTT.

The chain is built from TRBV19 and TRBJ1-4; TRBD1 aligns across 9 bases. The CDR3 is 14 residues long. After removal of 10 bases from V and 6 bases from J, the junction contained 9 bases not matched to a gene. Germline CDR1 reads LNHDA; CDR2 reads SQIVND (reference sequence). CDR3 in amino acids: CATTGGDFDEKLFF. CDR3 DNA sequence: TGTGCCACAACAGGGGGCGATTTTGATGAAAAACTGTTTTTT.

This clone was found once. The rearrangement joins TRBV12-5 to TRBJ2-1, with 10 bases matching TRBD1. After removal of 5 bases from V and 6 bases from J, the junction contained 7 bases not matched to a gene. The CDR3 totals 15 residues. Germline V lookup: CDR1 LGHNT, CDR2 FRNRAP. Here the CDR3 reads CASGPGTGEINEQFF. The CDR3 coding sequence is TGTGCTAGTGGTCCCGGGACAGGGGAGATCAATGAGCAGTTCTTC.

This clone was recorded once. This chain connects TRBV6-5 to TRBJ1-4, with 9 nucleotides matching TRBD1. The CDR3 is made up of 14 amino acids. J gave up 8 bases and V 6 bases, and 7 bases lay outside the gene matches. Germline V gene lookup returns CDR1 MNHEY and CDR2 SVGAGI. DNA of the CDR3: TGTGCCAGCAGACCCGGACAGGGGAGGGAAAAACTGTTTTTT. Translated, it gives CASRPGQGREKLFF.

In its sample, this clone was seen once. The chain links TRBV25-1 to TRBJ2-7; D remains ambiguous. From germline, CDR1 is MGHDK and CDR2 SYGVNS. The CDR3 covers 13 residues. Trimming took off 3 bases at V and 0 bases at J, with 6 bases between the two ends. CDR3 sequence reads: CASSDQSSYEQYF. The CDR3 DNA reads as TGTGCCAGCAGTGATCAGAGCTCCTACGAGCAGTACTTC.

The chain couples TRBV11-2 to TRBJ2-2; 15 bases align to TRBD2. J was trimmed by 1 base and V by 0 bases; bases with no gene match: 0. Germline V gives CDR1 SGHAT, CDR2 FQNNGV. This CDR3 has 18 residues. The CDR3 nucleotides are TGTGCCAGCAGCTTAGAGGGACTAGCGGGGGGGAACACCGGGGAGCTGTTTTTT. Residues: CASSLEGLAGGNTGELFF.

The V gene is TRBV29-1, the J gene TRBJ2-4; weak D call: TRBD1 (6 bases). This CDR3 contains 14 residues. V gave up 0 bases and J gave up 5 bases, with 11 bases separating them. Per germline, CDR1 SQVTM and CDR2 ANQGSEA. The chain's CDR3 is CSVEDGTNQNIQYF. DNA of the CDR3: TGCAGCGTTGAAGACGGGACAAACCAAAACATTCAGTACTTC.

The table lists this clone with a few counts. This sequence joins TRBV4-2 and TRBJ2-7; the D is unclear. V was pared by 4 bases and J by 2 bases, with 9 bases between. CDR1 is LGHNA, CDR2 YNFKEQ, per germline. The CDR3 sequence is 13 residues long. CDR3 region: CASSPAGTYEQYF. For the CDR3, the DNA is TGTGCCAGCAGCCCTGCAGGCACCTACGAGCAGTACTTC.

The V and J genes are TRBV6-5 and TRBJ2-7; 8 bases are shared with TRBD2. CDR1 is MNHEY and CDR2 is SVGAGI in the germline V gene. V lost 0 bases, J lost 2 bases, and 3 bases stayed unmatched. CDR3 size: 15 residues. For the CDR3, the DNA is TGTGCCAGCAGTTACTCCGCGGGAGGCGCCTACGAGCAGTACTTC. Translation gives CASSYSAGGAYEQYF.

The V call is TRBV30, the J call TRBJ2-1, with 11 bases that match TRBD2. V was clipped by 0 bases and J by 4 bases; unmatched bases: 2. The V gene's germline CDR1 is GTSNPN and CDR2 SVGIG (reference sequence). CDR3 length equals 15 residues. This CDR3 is CAWSVGTSGYNEQFF. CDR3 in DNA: TGTGCCTGGAGTGTCGGGACTAGCGGATACAATGAGCAGTTCTTC.

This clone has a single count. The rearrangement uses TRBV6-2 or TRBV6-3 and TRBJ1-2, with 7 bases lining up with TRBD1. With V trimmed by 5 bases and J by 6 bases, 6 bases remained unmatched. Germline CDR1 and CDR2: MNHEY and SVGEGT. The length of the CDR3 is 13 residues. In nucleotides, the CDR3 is TGTGCCAGCAGTGACAGGGCAGGCGATGGCTACACCTTC. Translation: CASSDRAGDGYTF.

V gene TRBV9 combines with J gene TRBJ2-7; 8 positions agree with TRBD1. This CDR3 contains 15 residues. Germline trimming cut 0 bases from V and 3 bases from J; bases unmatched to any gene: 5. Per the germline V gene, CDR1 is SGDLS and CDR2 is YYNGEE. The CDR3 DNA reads TGTGCCAGCAGCGTAGGTACAGGGGGAAACTACGAGCAGTACTTC. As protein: CASSVGTGGNYEQYF.

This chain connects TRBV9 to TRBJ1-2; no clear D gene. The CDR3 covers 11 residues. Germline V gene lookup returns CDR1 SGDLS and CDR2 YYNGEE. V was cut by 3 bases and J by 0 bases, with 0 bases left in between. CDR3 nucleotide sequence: TGTGCCAGCAGCGCTAACTATGGCTACACCTTC. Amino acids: CASSANYGYTF.

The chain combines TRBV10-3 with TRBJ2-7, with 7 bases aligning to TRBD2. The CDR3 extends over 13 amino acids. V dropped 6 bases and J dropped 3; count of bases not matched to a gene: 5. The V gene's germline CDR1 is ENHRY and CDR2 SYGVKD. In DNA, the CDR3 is TGTGCCATCAGAGGACTAGATCACTACGAGCAGTACTTC. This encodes CAIRGLDHYEQYF.

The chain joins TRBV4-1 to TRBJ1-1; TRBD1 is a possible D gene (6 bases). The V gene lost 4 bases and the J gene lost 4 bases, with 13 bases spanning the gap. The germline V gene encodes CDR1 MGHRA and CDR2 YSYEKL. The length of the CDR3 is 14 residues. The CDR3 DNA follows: TGCGCCAGCAGCCGAACAGGGATGAGCACTGAAGCTTTCTTT. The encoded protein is CASSRTGMSTEAFF.